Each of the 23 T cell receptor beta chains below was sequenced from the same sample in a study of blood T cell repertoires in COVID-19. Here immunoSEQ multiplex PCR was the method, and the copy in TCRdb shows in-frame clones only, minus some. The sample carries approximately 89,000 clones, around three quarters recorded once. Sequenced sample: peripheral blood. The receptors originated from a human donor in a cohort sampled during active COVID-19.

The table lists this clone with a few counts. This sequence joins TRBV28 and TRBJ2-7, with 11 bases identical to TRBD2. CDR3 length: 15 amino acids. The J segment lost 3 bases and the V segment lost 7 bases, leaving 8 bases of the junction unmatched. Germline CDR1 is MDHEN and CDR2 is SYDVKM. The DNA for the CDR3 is TGTGCCAGCACCTTCGGGGGACTAGCGGTCTACGAGCAGTACTTC. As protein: CASTFGGLAVYEQYF. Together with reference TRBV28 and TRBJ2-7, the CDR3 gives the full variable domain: DVKVTQSSRYLVKRTGEKVFLECVQDMDHENMFWYRQDPGLGLRLIYFSYDVKMKEKGDIPEGYSVSREKKERFSLILESASTNQTSMYLCASTFGGLAVYEQYFGPGTRLTVT.

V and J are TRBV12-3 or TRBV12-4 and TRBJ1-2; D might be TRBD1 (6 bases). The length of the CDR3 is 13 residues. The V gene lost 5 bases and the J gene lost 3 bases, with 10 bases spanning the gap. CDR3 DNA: TGTGCCAGCAGTCCCGACAGGTACTATGGCTACACCTTC. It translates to CASSPDRYYGYTF.

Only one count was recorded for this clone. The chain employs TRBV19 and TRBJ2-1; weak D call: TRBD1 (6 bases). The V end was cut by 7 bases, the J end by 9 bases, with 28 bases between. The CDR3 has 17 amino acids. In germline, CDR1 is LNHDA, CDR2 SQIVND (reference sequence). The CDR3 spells CASTLGSGQGLAGEQFF. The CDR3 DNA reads TGTGCCAGTACTCTGGGGTCAGGTCAGGGGCTAGCAGGTGAGCAGTTCTTC. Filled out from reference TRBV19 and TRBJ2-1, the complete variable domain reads DGGITQSPKYLFRKEGQNVTLSCEQNLNHDAMYWYRQDPGQGLRLIYYSQIVNDFQKGDIAEGYSVSREKKESFPLTVTSAQKNPTAFYLCASTLGSGQGLAGEQFFGPGTRLTVL.

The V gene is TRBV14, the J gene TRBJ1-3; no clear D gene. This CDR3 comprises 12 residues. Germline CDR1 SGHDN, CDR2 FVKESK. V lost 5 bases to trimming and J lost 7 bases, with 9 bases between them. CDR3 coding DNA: TGTGCCAGCAGCTTAAGCCGGAACACCATATATTTT. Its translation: CASSLSRNTIYF.

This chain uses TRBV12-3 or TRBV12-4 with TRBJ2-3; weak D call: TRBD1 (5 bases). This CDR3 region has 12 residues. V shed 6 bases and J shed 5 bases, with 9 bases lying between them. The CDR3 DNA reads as TGTGCCAGCAGCCGCGGACAAGATACGCAGTATTTT. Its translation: CASSRGQDTQYF.

CDR3 DNA sequence: TGCGCCAGCAGCCAAAATCCTAGCGGGAGGAATGAGCAGTTCTTC. This codes for CASSQNPSGRNEQFF. The gene calls are TRBV4-1 and TRBJ2-1; the match to TRBD2 covers 11 bases. Germline lookup yields CDR1 MGHRA and CDR2 YSYEKL. The CDR3 consists of 15 residues. After removal of 2 bases from V and 7 bases from J, the junction contained 4 bases not matched to a gene.

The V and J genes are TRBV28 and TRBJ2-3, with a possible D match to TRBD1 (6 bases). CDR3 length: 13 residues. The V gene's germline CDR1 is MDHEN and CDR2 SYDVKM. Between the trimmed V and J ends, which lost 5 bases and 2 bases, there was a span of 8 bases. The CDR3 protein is CASSGQFTDTQYF. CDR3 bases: TGTGCCAGCAGTGGACAGTTCACAGATACGCAGTATTTT. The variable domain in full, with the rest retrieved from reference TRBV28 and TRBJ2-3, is DVKVTQSSRYLVKRTGEKVFLECVQDMDHENMFWYRQDPGLGLRLIYFSYDVKMKEKGDIPEGYSVSREKKERFSLILESASTNQTSMYLCASSGQFTDTQYFGPGTRLTVL.

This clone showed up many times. Here the CDR3 reads CASSSPRGFMNTEAFF. In nucleotides, the CDR3 is TGTGCCAGCAGTTCCCCTCGAGGGTTTATGAACACTGAAGCTTTCTTT. The J gene is TRBJ1-1, the V gene TRBV6-2 or TRBV6-3; D not certain. The CDR3 spans 16 residues. CDR1 is MNHEY and CDR2 is SVGEGT in the germline V gene. Trimming removed 4 bases from V and 0 bases from J, with 15 bases in between.

The CDR3 protein is CASSRDRGSNQPQHF. CDR3 bases: TGTGCCAGCAGCCGGGACAGGGGGAGTAATCAGCCCCAGCATTTT. V gene TRBV5-4 combines with J gene TRBJ1-5, with 11 bases lining up with TRBD1. The CDR3 has 15 residues. Germline CDR1 and CDR2: SGHNT and YYREEE (reference sequence). V trimming: 4 bases; J trimming: 4 bases; junction bases outside the gene matches: 4.

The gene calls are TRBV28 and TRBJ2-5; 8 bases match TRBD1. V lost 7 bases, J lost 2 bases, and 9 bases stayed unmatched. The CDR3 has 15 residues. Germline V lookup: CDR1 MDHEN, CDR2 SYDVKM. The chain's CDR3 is CASTIVRGRQETQYF. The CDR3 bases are TGTGCCAGCACCATCGTCAGGGGGCGGCAAGAGACCCAGTACTTC.

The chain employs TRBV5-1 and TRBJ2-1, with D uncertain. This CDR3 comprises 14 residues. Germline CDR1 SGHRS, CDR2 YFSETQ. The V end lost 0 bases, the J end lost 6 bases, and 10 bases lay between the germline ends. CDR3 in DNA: TGCGCCAGCAGCTTGGGAGCCCGCGGCAATGAGCAGTTCTTC. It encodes CASSLGARGNEQFF.

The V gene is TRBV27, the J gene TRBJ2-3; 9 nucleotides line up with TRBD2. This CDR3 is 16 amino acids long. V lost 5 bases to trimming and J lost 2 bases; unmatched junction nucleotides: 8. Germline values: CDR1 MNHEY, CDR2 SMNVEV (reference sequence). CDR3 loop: CASSPLAGKNTDTQYF. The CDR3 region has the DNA TGTGCCAGCAGTCCCCTAGCGGGAAAAAACACAGATACGCAGTATTTT.

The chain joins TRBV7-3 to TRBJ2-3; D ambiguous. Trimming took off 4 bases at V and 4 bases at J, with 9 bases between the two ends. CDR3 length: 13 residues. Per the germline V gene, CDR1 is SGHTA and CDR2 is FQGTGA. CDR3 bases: TGTGCCAGCAGCTCCGGGTACTCAGATACGCAGTATTTT. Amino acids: CASSSGYSDTQYF.

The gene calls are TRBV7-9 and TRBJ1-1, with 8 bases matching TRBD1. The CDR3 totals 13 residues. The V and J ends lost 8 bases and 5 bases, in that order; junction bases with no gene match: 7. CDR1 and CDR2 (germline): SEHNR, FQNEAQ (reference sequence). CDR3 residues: CASLQGAKTEAFF. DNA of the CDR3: TGTGCCAGCCTCCAGGGGGCGAAGACTGAAGCTTTCTTT.

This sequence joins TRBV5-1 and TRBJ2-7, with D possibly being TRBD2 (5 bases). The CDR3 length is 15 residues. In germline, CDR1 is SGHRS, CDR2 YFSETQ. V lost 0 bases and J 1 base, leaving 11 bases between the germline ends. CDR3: CASSLGSRRSYEQYF. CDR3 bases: TGCGCCAGCAGCTTGGGGAGTAGGAGGTCCTACGAGCAGTACTTC.

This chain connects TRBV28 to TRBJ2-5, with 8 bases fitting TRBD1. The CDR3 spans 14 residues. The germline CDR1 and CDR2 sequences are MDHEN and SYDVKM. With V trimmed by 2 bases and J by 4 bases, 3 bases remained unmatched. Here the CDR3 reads CASSLQDRVETQYF. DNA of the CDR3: TGTGCCAGCAGTTTACAGGACAGGGTAGAGACCCAGTACTTC.

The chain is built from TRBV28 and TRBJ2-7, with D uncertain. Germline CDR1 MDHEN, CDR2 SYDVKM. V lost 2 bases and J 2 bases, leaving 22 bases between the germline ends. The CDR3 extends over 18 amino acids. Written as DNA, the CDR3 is TGTGCCAGCAGTTTAGGGCTTAGGTTGCGTCTTGAAGCCTACGAGCAGTACTTC. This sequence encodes CASSLGLRLRLEAYEQYF.

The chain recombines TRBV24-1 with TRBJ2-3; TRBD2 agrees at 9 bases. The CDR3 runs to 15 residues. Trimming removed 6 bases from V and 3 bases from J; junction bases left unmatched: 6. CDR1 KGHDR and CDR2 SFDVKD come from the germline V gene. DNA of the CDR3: TGTGCCACCAGTCTAGCGGGGAGCGTTACAGATACGCAGTATTTT. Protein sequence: CATSLAGSVTDTQYF.

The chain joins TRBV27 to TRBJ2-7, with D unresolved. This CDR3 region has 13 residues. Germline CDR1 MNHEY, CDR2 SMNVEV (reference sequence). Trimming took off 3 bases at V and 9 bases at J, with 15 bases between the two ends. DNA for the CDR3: TGTGCCAGCAGTTTTTATAGTTCTTCACGGCAGTACTTC. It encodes CASSFYSSSRQYF.

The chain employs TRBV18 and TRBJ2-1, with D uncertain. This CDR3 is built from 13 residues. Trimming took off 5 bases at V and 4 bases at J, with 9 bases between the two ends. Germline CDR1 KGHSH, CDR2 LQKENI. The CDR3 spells CASSSRDYNEQFF. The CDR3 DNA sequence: TGTGCCAGCTCATCGCGAGATTACAATGAGCAGTTCTTC.

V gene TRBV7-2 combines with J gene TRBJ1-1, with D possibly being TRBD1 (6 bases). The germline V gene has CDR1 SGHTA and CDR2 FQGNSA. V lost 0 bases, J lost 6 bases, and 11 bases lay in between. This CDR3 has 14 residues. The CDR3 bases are TGTGCCAGCAGCTTAGCGCAGGGGTGGGCTGAAGCTTTCTTT. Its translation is CASSLAQGWAEAFF.

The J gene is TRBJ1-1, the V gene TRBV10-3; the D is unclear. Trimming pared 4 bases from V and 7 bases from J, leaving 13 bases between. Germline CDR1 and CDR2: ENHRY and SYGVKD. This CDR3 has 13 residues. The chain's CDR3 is CAISGQTRDEAFF. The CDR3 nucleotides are TGTGCCATCAGTGGCCAGACACGAGATGAAGCTTTCTTT.

The CDR3, as DNA: TGTGCCAGCAGCTTGAAGCGGCCAGGGAACACTGAAGCTTTCTTT. It yields the protein CASSLKRPGNTEAFF. V is TRBV5-8 and J is TRBJ1-1, with unresolved D. The V end was cut by 1 base, the J end by 1 base, with 11 bases between. The CDR3 contains 15 residues. Germline CDR1 and CDR2: SGHTS and YDEGEE.